Listed below are T cell receptor beta chains from one sample, sequenced in a study of follicular helper T cells after annual influenza vaccination. Produced via immunoSEQ multiplex PCR; TCRdb's table is partial and in-frame only. The sample yields approximately 15,000 clones, around 80% seen once. The sample was CXCR5- memory CD4+ T cells sorted from blood, taken on the day of influenza vaccination. These receptors all come from an adult who received the influenza vaccine. Both conserved end residues are part of each CDR3. A D gene is named only where the DNA matches it firmly. Size values are once, few and many counts, or a class for expanded clones, and some rows have none.

j_gene	abundance	v_gene	d_gene	CDR3nt	CDR3aa
TRBJ1-1	few	TRBV4-3	-	TGCGCCAGCAGCCAAGAGAGGGGGACAGAAGCTTTCTTT	CASSQERGTEAFF
TRBJ2-7	-	TRBV7-9	TRBD1	TGTGCCAGCAGCTTAGACCGACAGGGTGGAGAGCAGTACTTC	CASSLDRQGGEQYF
TRBJ2-6	-	TRBV5-1	-	TGCGCCAGCAGCGGTGGCGGGGCTGGGGCCAACGTCCTGACTTTC	CASSGGGAGANVLTF
TRBJ2-3	-	TRBV9	-	TGTGCCAGCAGCGTAGGTACGGGGGAAATCACAGATACGCAGTATTTT	CASSVGTGEITDTQYF
TRBJ2-7	-	TRBV6-5	-	TGTGCCAGCAGTTACGCGCAGGTGGAGTACGAGCAGTACTTC	CASSYAQVEYEQYF
TRBJ1-2	-	TRBV9	TRBD1	TGTGCCAGCAGCGTAGCTCCAGGGGGCGGGTTCTATGGCTACACCTTC	CASSVAPGGGFYGYTF
TRBJ2-5	-	TRBV7-2	TRBD2	TGTGCCAGCAGCCTCCAAGGCGGGGGGGCAACAGAGACCCAGTACTTC	CASSLQGGGATETQYF
TRBJ2-1	-	TRBV7-3	TRBD2	TGTGCCAGCAGGGCCCCCGGGACTACCCACAATGAGCAGTTCTTC	CASRAPGTTHNEQFF
TRBJ2-5	once	TRBV9	-	TGTGCCAGCAGCGTAGGGAATAGCGGCAAGTTGGGGGCCCAAGAGACCCAGTACTTC	CASSVGNSGKLGAQETQYF
TRBJ1-4	-	TRBV18	-	TGTGCCAGCTCACCGAGTGCAACTAATGAAAAACTGTTTTTT	CASSPSATNEKLFF
TRBJ1-2	few	TRBV19	TRBD1	TGTGCCAGTAGTCTGTGGACAGGGGCGGCCTATGGCTACACCTTC	CASSLWTGAAYGYTF
TRBJ2-2	-	TRBV14	TRBD1	TGTGCCAGCAGACAGGGGGCTCGGACCGGGGAGCTGTTTTTT	CASRQGARTGELFF
TRBJ1-1	-	TRBV5-6	-	TGTGCCAGCAGCTTGGTTTGGGACGAAACGGGTGAAGCTTTCTTT	CASSLVWDETGEAFF
TRBJ2-2	-	TRBV11-3	-	TGTGCCAGCAGCCAACACTCCGGGGAGCTGTTTTTT	CASSQHSGELFF
TRBJ2-2	-	TRBV4-2	-	TGTGCCAGCAGCCAAGAAGGTTCAGGAATCGTTTTTAGGACCGGGGAGCTGTTTTTT	CASSQEGSGIVFRTGELFF
TRBJ2-3	-	TRBV6-1	-	TGTGCCAGCAGTGAAGTGGGGAGCACAGATACGCAGTATTTT	CASSEVGSTDTQYF
TRBJ1-3	-	TRBV18	-	TGTGCCAGCTCACCAGGGGTCGCTTCCTCTGGAAACACCATATATTTT	CASSPGVASSGNTIYF
TRBJ2-7	-	TRBV11-2	TRBD2	TGTGCCAGCAGCTTAGGACCCGGACTAGCTTACGAGCAGTACTTC	CASSLGPGLAYEQYF
TRBJ2-5	-	TRBV5-5	TRBD2	TGTGCCAGCAGCCGACGATGGACTAGCGGGGTGGAGACCCAGTACTTC	CASSRRWTSGVETQYF
TRBJ2-7	-	TRBV9	-	TGTGCCAGCAGCGTAGGCAGGGGCCAGTACGAGCAGTACTTC	CASSVGRGQYEQYF
TRBJ2-2	-	TRBV2	-	TGTGCCAGCAGTGAAAATAGAGGCACCGGGGAGCTGTTTTTT	CASSENRGTGELFF
TRBJ2-1	-	TRBV2	-	TGTGCCAGCAGTGCTGAGATCTCCTACAATGAGCAGTTCTTC	CASSAEISYNEQFF
TRBJ2-1	-	TRBV5-1	TRBD2	TGCGCCAGCAGCTTGGCCCTAGCGGGGGTGAATGAGCAGTTCTTC	CASSLALAGVNEQFF
TRBJ2-1	-	TRBV10-3	-	TGTGCCATCAGTGACGGGGGCTCCCTCAATGAGCAGTTCTTC	CAISDGGSLNEQFF
TRBJ2-1	few	TRBV11-3	-	TGTGCCAGCAGCGGCCGACAGTACAATGAGCAGTTCTTC	CASSGRQYNEQFF
TRBJ1-2	-	TRBV19	-	TGTGCCAGTAGCCTGCCCTCACAGCGGAGGTATGGCTACACCTTC	CASSLPSQRRYGYTF
TRBJ1-1	-	TRBV14	-	TGTGCCAGCAGCCAATCGCAGGCGAACACTGAAGCTTTCTTT	CASSQSQANTEAFF
TRBJ2-3	-	TRBV6-6	-	TGTGCCAGCAGGTTCACAGATACGCAGTATTTT	CASRFTDTQYF
TRBJ2-3	-	TRBV4-3	TRBD1	TGCGCCAGCAGCCAAGATCAGGGGGCCCTATTCTCGCAGTATTTT	CASSQDQGALFSQYF
TRBJ2-3	-	TRBV5-6	-	TGTGCCAGCAGCTTCCGGGGGTCTCTTAGAGATACGCAGTATTTT	CASSFRGSLRDTQYF
TRBJ2-3	-	TRBV4-3	-	TGCGCCAGCAGCCGAGAAGGGTTCACAGATACGCAGTATTTT	CASSREGFTDTQYF
TRBJ1-3	-	TRBV18	-	TGTGCCAGCTCACCACTCCAGGGGACCTCTGGAAACACCATATATTTT	CASSPLQGTSGNTIYF
TRBJ2-7	few	TRBV5-4	-	TGTGCCAGCAGCCTGAGCCCCCTCAACGAGCAGTACTTC	CASSLSPLNEQYF
TRBJ2-7	few	TRBV7-9	-	TGTGCCAGCAGCCGAAGTAACTCCTACGAGCAGTACTTC	CASSRSNSYEQYF
TRBJ1-1	-	TRBV19	-	TGTGCCAGCACTCAAGAGGGCGGAGGAGCTGGGCACTCTGCTGAAGCTTTCTTT	CASTQEGGGAGHSAEAFF
TRBJ2-7	-	TRBV9	TRBD1	TGTGCCAGCAGCGGGGGGCCCGACAGGGCCCACGAGCAGTACTTC	CASSGGPDRAHEQYF
TRBJ1-2	-	TRBV18	-	TGTGCCAGCTCACCCGGGGGGGCGCGGATCTCCTACTATGGCTACACCTTC	CASSPGGARISYYGYTF
TRBJ1-1	-	TRBV4-3	TRBD1	TGCGCCAGCAGCCAGCTACCGGGACAGGGGCACACTGAAGCTTTCTTT	CASSQLPGQGHTEAFF
TRBJ1-6	-	TRBV6-5	-	TGTGCCAGCACCCCACGGGGGTTCAATAATTCACCCCTCCACTTT	CASTPRGFNNSPLHF
TRBJ1-6	-	TRBV11-2	-	TGTGCCAGCAGCTTAGATGCCGAGGTTTCACCCCTCCACTTT	CASSLDAEVSPLHF
TRBJ2-5	-	TRBV7-3	TRBD1	TGTGCCAGCAGCTTAAATACAGGGGACGAGACCCAGTACTTC	CASSLNTGDETQYF
TRBJ2-5	-	TRBV19	-	TGTGCCAGTAGTAAGCGGGAAGAGACCCAGTACTTC	CASSKREETQYF
TRBJ2-7	-	TRBV11-3	-	TGTGCCAGCAGCCCCGGGTCAGGGTATTGGATCGAGCAGTACTTC	CASSPGSGYWIEQYF
TRBJ2-6	-	TRBV4-3	-	TGCGCCAGCAGCCAAGGCTTCCTGAGGTCGGCCAACGTCCTGACTTTC	CASSQGFLRSANVLTF
TRBJ2-4	-	TRBV2	-	TGTGCCAGCAGTGGACGGCCCATTGGCATTCAGTACTTC	CASSGRPIGIQYF
TRBJ1-6	-	TRBV6-6	-	TGTGCCAGCTTAAACGGGGGGGGGTCCTATAATTCACCCCTCCACTTT	CASLNGGGSYNSPLHF
TRBJ2-5	-	TRBV25-1	-	TGTGCCAGCAGTGAACACTCAATCGGGGAGACCCAGTACTTC	CASSEHSIGETQYF
TRBJ2-7	-	TRBV2	-	TGTGCCAGCAAAGCGGAAAGGTCGTCCTACGAGCAGTACTTC	CASKAERSSYEQYF
TRBJ1-4	-	TRBV29-1	-	TGCAGCGTTGTTTGGACATTTGCAACTAATGAAAAACTGTTTTTT	CSVVWTFATNEKLFF
TRBJ1-1	-	TRBV6-5	TRBD1	TGTGCCAGCAGTTACTCGGGACAGGGGAACACTGAAGCTTTCTTT	CASSYSGQGNTEAFF
TRBJ2-2	-	TRBV10-3	-	TGTGCCATCCCCAGGGGGGGGAACACCGGGGAGCTGTTTTTT	CAIPRGGNTGELFF
TRBJ2-3	-	TRBV7-8	-	TGTGCCAGCAGCTTAACAATTTATACGCAGTATTTT	CASSLTIYTQYF
TRBJ2-5	-	TRBV7-3	-	TGTGCCAGCAGCCGTACGACAGGACTACAAGAGACCCAGTACTTC	CASSRTTGLQETQYF
TRBJ2-7	few	TRBV5-1	TRBD2	TGCGCCAGCAGCTTGTGGGGGACTAACTACGAGCAGTACTTC	CASSLWGTNYEQYF
TRBJ1-5	-	TRBV5-6	TRBD1	TGTGCCAGCAGTTCGGACAGGGGTCACAATCAGCCCCAGCATTTT	CASSSDRGHNQPQHF
TRBJ1-1	-	TRBV7-9	-	TGTGCCAGCAGCAAGGACAGAGCGCCTGAAGCTTTCTTT	CASSKDRAPEAFF
TRBJ2-2	-	TRBV7-9	-	TGTGCCAGCAGCCGACCGGGTCGCCAGGGGAACACCGGGGAGCTGTTTTTT	CASSRPGRQGNTGELFF
TRBJ1-2	-	TRBV19	-	TGTGCCAGTAGCCGGGCGGGACATCAGATCGATGGCTACACCTTC	CASSRAGHQIDGYTF